This entry lists 11 T cell receptor beta chains sequenced from one sample in a study of beta chain features in type 1 diabetes. Every isolated RNA sample was fully reverse transcribed, so sequencing captured expressed TCRB transcripts. Generated by immunoSEQ multiplex PCR, the TCRdb table keeps only in-frame clones and is missing some. The sample has 600,000 to 750,000 clones, around 11% seen once. General study points: Shorter TCRB CDR3s, moderately but significantly so, marked every one of the four CD4+ subsets in Type 1 diabetes patients.

Their antigen targets remain unknown. The sample taken for sequencing was naive CD4+ T cells from blood. The receptors shown here come from a young man with type 1 diabetes.

This clone was counted only a few times. The rearrangement uses TRBV7-2 and TRBJ2-1; perhaps TRBD1 as D (5 bases). The CDR3 spans 15 residues. Deletions cut 6 bases from V and 2 bases from J, with 14 bases between. Per germline, CDR1 SGHTA and CDR2 FQGNSA. CDR3 in amino acids: CASSRSRVAYNEQFF. Written as DNA, the CDR3 is TGTGCCAGCAGTCGGAGCAGGGTGGCCTACAATGAGCAGTTCTTC.

This clone was recorded a few times. The CDR3 DNA reads as TGTGCCAGCAGCTTTCAAACGATGACAGCATCGAATTCACCCCTCCACTTT. Amino acids: CASSFQTMTASNSPLHF. The genes are TRBV7-2 and TRBJ1-6; tentatively, D is TRBD1 (5 bases). The CDR3 contains 17 residues. Germline V gives CDR1 SGHTA, CDR2 FQGNSA. Between the trimmed V and J ends, which lost 3 bases and 7 bases, there was a span of 19 bases.

The rearrangement joins TRBV5-4 to TRBJ1-5, with TRBD1 as a possible D gene (6 bases). The CDR3 consists of 12 residues. V was pared by 0 bases and J by 12 bases, with 10 bases between. Germline assignment: CDR1 SGHNT and CDR2 YYREEE (reference sequence). This CDR3 is CASSLEEGVQHF. The CDR3 nucleotides are TGTGCCAGCAGCTTGGAAGAGGGGGTCCAGCATTTT.

The gene calls are TRBV5-4 and TRBJ2-2; no firm D call. CDR1 is SGHNT, CDR2 YYREEE, per germline (reference sequence). The CDR3 has 15 residues. Trimming removed 0 bases from V and 1 base from J, with 7 bases in between. In DNA form, the CDR3 reads TGTGCCAGCAGCTTGGACGGACGGAACACCGGGGAGCTGTTTTTT. Its translation is CASSLDGRNTGELFF.

This clone was detected a few times. The chain joins TRBV5-1 to TRBJ2-6; D possibly corresponds to TRBD1 (5 bases). The CDR3 is 18 amino acids. CDR1 SGHRS and CDR2 YFSETQ come from the germline V gene. Trimming pared 3 bases from V and 2 bases from J, leaving 18 bases between. CDR3 coding DNA: TGCGCCAGCAGCTCCAAAAACCAAGGGGCTGCTGGGGCCAACGTCCTGACTTTC. Encoded protein: CASSSKNQGAAGANVLTF.

This clone has more than one count but fewer than ten. This chain uses TRBV29-1 with TRBJ1-3; 8 bases map to TRBD1. V shed 7 bases and J 4 bases; nucleotides not matched to a gene: 6. CDR3 size: 13 residues. The V gene's germline CDR1 is SQVTM and CDR2 ANQGSEA. The CDR3 loop reads CSAQTGVGNTIYF. Here the CDR3 DNA reads TGCAGCGCCCAGACAGGGGTCGGAAACACCATATATTTT.

A few counts support this clone. The CDR3 DNA follows: TGTGCCATCAGCACCGACGGCTCTGGGGCCAACGTCCTGACTTTC. It yields the protein CAISTDGSGANVLTF. The chain has TRBV10-3 and TRBJ2-6; D uncertain. CDR1 and CDR2 (germline): ENHRY, SYGVKD. V was trimmed by 6 bases and J by 0 bases, leaving 9 bases between them. The CDR3 length is 15 residues.

This clone was found a few times. The rearrangement joins TRBV4-3 to TRBJ2-5; TRBD1 is a possible D gene (5 bases). CDR3 length equals 17 residues. CDR1 and CDR2 from the germline V gene are LGHNA and YSLEER. The V and J ends lost 0 bases and 5 bases respectively, with 19 bases between them. The CDR3 nucleotides read TGCGCCAGCAGCCAAGATCTGGGTGATGGGGCACGGGAGACCCAGTACTTC. Translating gives CASSQDLGDGARETQYF.

The rearrangement joins TRBV28 to TRBJ2-3; the match to TRBD1 covers 7 bases. CDR3 size: 14 residues. The V gene end was trimmed by 5 bases and the J gene end by 4 bases; junction bases not matched to a gene: 6. In germline, CDR1 is MDHEN, CDR2 SYDVKM. CDR3: CASSGTEQPDTQYF. Here the CDR3 DNA reads TGTGCCAGCAGTGGGACAGAGCAGCCAGATACGCAGTATTTT.

The chain employs TRBV6-1 and TRBJ1-5; D is undetermined. The V gene's germline CDR1 is MNHNS and CDR2 SASEGT. CDR3 length: 11 amino acids. V shed 6 bases and J shed 3 bases, with 3 bases lying between them. This CDR3 is CASRDNQPQHF. The CDR3 DNA reads as TGTGCCAGCAGGGACAATCAGCCCCAGCATTTT.

The chain employs TRBV7-2 and TRBJ2-5; 12 positions match TRBD2. This CDR3 contains 15 residues. CDR1 and CDR2 (germline): SGHTA, FQGNSA. V dropped 6 bases and J dropped 3; count of bases not matched to a gene: 5. This chain's CDR3 is CASRHRLAGEETQYF. CDR3 bases: TGTGCCAGCAGGCATCGACTAGCGGGGGAAGAGACCCAGTACTTC.